The 15 T cell receptor beta chains given below trace back to one sample, sequenced in a study of cytomegalovirus exposure and HLA in healthy donors. PCR amplification relied on 60 Vbeta primers (plus 13 Jbeta primers). The assay was immunoSEQ multiplex PCR, and TCRdb's table has in-frame clones only and misses some. This table has some 240,000 clones, around four fifths appearing once. Material: PBMCs. The receptors were sampled from a male donor in good health and CMV-seronegative.

This chain connects TRBV6-1 to TRBJ1-2; the match to TRBD1 covers 7 bases. Germline CDR1 MNHNS, CDR2 SASEGT. Trimming removed 0 bases from V and 3 bases from J; junction bases left unmatched: 13. The CDR3 is 18 amino acids. The CDR3 here is CASSEANFRDRVYYGYTF. The CDR3 DNA reads TGTGCCAGCAGTGAAGCAAATTTCCGGGACAGAGTTTACTATGGCTACACCTTC.

Notes on this clone: One end of the junction does not line up with germline, which may come from a read error. The chain couples TRBV6-5 to TRBJ2-7, with 7 bases fitting TRBD2. The CDR3 is 15 residues long. The germline gives CDR1 MNHEY, CDR2 SVGAGI. In DNA, the CDR3 is TGTGCCAGCAGTTACTTGGCGGGAGTCTCCCACGAGCAGTACTTC. The encoded protein is CASSYLAGVSHEQYF.

CDR3 DNA sequence: TGCGCCAGCAGCTTGACGCCGGACTCCTTCCTTGAGCAGTTCTTC. Residues: CASSLTPDSFLEQFF. The rearrangement uses TRBV5-1 and TRBJ2-1; D is possibly TRBD2 (5 bases). Germline-derived CDR1 and CDR2 are SGHRS and YFSETQ. Deletions cut 1 base from V and 9 bases from J, with 17 bases between. The CDR3 loop spans 15 amino acids.

The V and J genes are TRBV9 and TRBJ2-1; 11 bases are a match to TRBD2. V gave up 4 bases and J gave up 7 bases; unmatched junction bases: 4. The CDR3 covers 14 residues. CDR1 and CDR2 (germline): SGDLS, YYNGEE. This CDR3 reads CASSLSGRGNEQFF. The CDR3 nucleotides are TGTGCCAGCAGCCTTAGCGGGAGGGGGAATGAGCAGTTCTTC.

The chain uses TRBV27 and TRBJ2-7; TRBD1 might be the D (6 bases). Germline loops: CDR1 MNHEY, CDR2 SMNVEV (reference sequence). This CDR3 comprises 13 residues. Trimming pared 2 bases from V and 5 bases from J, leaving 10 bases between. The CDR3 is CASSLQGWDEQYF. The CDR3 coding sequence is TGTGCCAGCAGTTTACAGGGGTGGGACGAGCAGTACTTC.

The genes are TRBV27 and TRBJ2-5, with 11 bases lining up with TRBD2. V trimming: 5 bases; J trimming: 1 base; junction bases outside the gene matches: 9. Germline V gene lookup returns CDR1 MNHEY and CDR2 SMNVEV (reference sequence). This CDR3 has 17 residues. CDR3 bases: TGTGCCAGCAGTCCGAACCCGGGACTAGCGGTCCAAGAGACCCAGTACTTC. As protein: CASSPNPGLAVQETQYF.

The chain recombines TRBV2 with TRBJ2-5; 14 bases line up with TRBD2. The better agreement between TRBJ2-7 and the DNA end casts doubt on the J call. CDR3 length equals 14 residues. Germline lookup yields CDR1 SNHLY and CDR2 FYNNEI. The CDR3 here is CASRGLAGAYEQYF. CDR3 DNA sequence: TGTGCCAGCAGGGGACTAGCGGGGGCCTACGAGCAGTACTTC.

This CDR3 is CASQTSGSVFDEQFF. In DNA form, the CDR3 reads TGTGCCAGCCAAACTAGCGGGAGTGTATTTGATGAGCAGTTCTTC. This chain uses TRBV28 with TRBJ2-1, with TRBD2 matching over 11 bases. Germline loops: CDR1 MDHEN, CDR2 SYDVKM. The trim removed 8 bases at V and 8 bases at J, leaving 11 bases unmatched. This CDR3 is 15 amino acids long.

V usage is TRBV6-1 and J usage is TRBJ1-1; 7 nucleotides match TRBD1. CDR1 is MNHNS, CDR2 SASEGT, per germline. This CDR3 has 14 residues. Unmatched junction bases numbered 8, after V lost 9 bases and J lost 1 base. The CDR3 DNA sequence: TGTGCCAGTTCCCCTGGACAGGAGAACACTGAAGCTTTCTTT. It encodes CASSPGQENTEAFF.

The rearrangement uses TRBV6-5 and TRBJ2-1; no definite D call. The CDR3 runs to 15 residues. In germline, CDR1 is MNHEY, CDR2 SVGAGI. Trimming pared 6 bases from V and 0 bases from J, leaving 12 bases between. CDR3 nucleotides: TGTGCCAGCAGCCTTTCCACGAGCTCCTACAATGAGCAGTTCTTC. This codes for CASSLSTSSYNEQFF.

The V and J genes are TRBV9 and TRBJ1-5, with no clear D. Germline loops: CDR1 SGDLS, CDR2 YYNGEE. V lost 0 bases to trimming and J lost 4 bases, with 14 bases between them. This CDR3 has 16 amino acids. For the CDR3, the DNA is TGTGCCAGCAGCGTAGCTGAGAGTTGGAGTAATCAGCCCCAGCATTTT. Translation gives CASSVAESWSNQPQHF.

Here the CDR3 DNA reads TGTGCCAGCAGCGGGACAGGGAGAACTCGGCCCCAGCATTTT. It encodes CASSGTGRTRPQHF. The gene calls are TRBV6-1 and TRBJ1-5, with 9 bases identical to TRBD1. Germline CDR1 is MNHNS and CDR2 is SASEGT. CDR3 length equals 14 residues. Losses at the gene ends were 6 bases for V and 9 bases for J; bases not matched to a gene: 9.

The chain recombines TRBV28 with TRBJ2-2, with D possibly matching TRBD1 (5 bases). The germline V gene has CDR1 MDHEN and CDR2 SYDVKM. This CDR3 is built from 12 residues. V was pared by 6 bases and J by 6 bases, with 8 bases between. CDR3 loop: CASRGVAGELFF. The CDR3 coding sequence is TGTGCCAGCAGAGGGGTTGCCGGGGAGCTGTTTTTT.

In this sample, this clone turned up once. The rearrangement joins TRBV19 to TRBJ1-2; D call uncertain. V was shortened by 5 bases and J by 7 bases, with 14 bases between the two germline ends. This CDR3 region has 13 residues. Germline-derived CDR1 and CDR2 are LNHDA and SQIVND (reference sequence). The CDR3 loop is CASSSPGYLGYTF. The CDR3 nucleotides are TGTGCCAGTAGTTCGCCGGGTTATCTTGGCTACACCTTC.

J is TRBJ1-1 and V is TRBV19; TRBD1 is a possible D gene (6 bases). The CDR3 spans 11 residues. Germline CDR1 and CDR2: LNHDA and SQIVND (reference sequence). CDR3 DNA: TGTGCTTCTGGGGGGGCCACTGAAGCTTTCTTT. It translates to CASGGATEAFF.